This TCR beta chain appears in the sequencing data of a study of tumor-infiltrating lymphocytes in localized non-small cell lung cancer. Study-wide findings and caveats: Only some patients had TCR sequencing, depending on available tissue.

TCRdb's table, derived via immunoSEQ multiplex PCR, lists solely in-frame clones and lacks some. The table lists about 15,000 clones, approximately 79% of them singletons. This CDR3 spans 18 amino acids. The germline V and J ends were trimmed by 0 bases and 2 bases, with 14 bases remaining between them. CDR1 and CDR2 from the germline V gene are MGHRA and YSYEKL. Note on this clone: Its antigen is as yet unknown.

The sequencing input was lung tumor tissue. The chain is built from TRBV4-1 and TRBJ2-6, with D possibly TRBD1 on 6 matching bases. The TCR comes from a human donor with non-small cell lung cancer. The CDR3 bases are TGCGCCAGCAGCCAAGACCGGCTGGGGGCAGCTGGGGCCAACGTCCTGACTTTC. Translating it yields CASSQDRLGAAGANVLTF.